A single sample is the source of the 30 T cell receptor beta chains below, sequenced in a study of blood T cell repertoires in COVID-19. Generated by immunoSEQ multiplex PCR, the TCRdb table keeps only in-frame clones and is missing some. The sample holds about 250,000 clones, around 90% seen once. Sequences were obtained from PBMCs or T cells enriched from blood (not recorded which). These receptors were taken from a woman aged 25 to 45 with acute COVID-19.

The chain is built from TRBV6-5 and TRBJ2-2, with TRBD1 as a possible D gene (7 bases). The V and J ends lost 7 bases and 7 bases respectively, with 16 bases between them. Per germline, CDR1 MNHEY and CDR2 SVGAGI. The CDR3 spans 14 residues. CDR3: CASKSEGAGGELFF. The CDR3 DNA reads TGTGCCAGCAAATCGGAGGGGGCAGGCGGGGAGCTGTTTTTT.

The chain links TRBV4-3 to TRBJ2-5; D gene uncertain. V lost 4 bases, J lost 6 bases, and 12 bases lay in between. Germline-derived CDR1 and CDR2 are LGHNA and YSLEER. The CDR3 sequence is 13 residues long. CDR3 in DNA: TGCGCCAGCAGCCCAGGCAAGCTTAAGACCCAGTACTTC. Translating it yields CASSPGKLKTQYF.

The genes are TRBV14 and TRBJ1-1; D remains ambiguous. This CDR3 has 15 amino acids. Germline values: CDR1 SGHDN, CDR2 FVKESK. Between the trimmed V and J ends, which lost 4 bases and 7 bases, there was a span of 19 bases. CDR3 coding DNA: TGTGCCAGCAGCCCGCCCGGGGTCCTACCTGGTGAAGCTTTCTTT. Amino acid sequence: CASSPPGVLPGEAFF. Filled out from reference TRBV14 and TRBJ1-1, the complete variable domain reads EAGVTQFPSHSVIEKGQTVTLRCDPISGHDNLYWYRRVMGKEIKFLLHFVKESKQDESGMPNNRFLAERTGGTYSTLKVQPAELEDSGVYFCASSPPGVLPGEAFFGQGTRLTVV.

This clone has a handful of counts. In nucleotides, the CDR3 is TGTGCCAGCAGCCGACGTAGACAGGGATTGAACACTGAAGCTTTCTTT. This translates into CASSRRRQGLNTEAFF. J is TRBJ1-1 and V is TRBV7-8; TRBD1 matches 7 bases. With 5 bases clipped from V and 0 bases from J, the junction kept 9 bases outside the gene matches. Germline values: CDR1 SGHVS, CDR2 FQNEAQ. The CDR3 is 16 amino acids.

This sequence joins TRBV7-2 and TRBJ2-2, with 9 bases that match TRBD1. V gave up 5 bases and J gave up 6 bases; unmatched junction bases: 7. The V gene's germline CDR1 is SGHTA and CDR2 FQGNSA. This CDR3 has 15 amino acids. Here the CDR3 reads CASSARDRVPGELFF. CDR3 nucleotides: TGTGCCAGCAGCGCCCGGGACAGGGTCCCCGGGGAGCTGTTTTTT.

The chain couples TRBV6-2 or TRBV6-3 to TRBJ2-7; TRBD1 might be the D (7 bases). This CDR3 is 16 amino acids long. Germline V gene data show CDR1 as MNHEY and CDR2 as SVGEGT. V was clipped by 1 base and J by 5 bases, with 18 bases between them. CDR3: CASSYLVQDRRDEQYF. The CDR3 DNA follows: TGTGCCAGCAGTTACTTAGTCCAGGACAGGAGGGACGAGCAGTACTTC.

This clone was seen a single time. The chain uses TRBV10-2 and TRBJ2-5; 7 bases agree with TRBD2. The J segment lost 14 bases and the V segment lost 6 bases, leaving 21 bases of the junction unmatched. Per the germline V gene, CDR1 is WSHSY and CDR2 is SAAADI. The CDR3 spans 15 residues. The DNA for the CDR3 is TGCGCCAGCAGACCCGGGACTACCGGCCAAGAGACCCTCTACTTC. This sequence encodes CASRPGTTGQETLYF.

The chain couples TRBV24-1 to TRBJ1-2; D is unresolved. The CDR3 runs 12 residues. Trimming shortened V by 2 bases and J by 8 bases, and 8 bases separated the two germline ends. Germline CDR1 reads KGHDR; CDR2 reads SFDVKD. The CDR3 sequence: CATSDSTGGYTF. CDR3 DNA: TGTGCCACCAGTGATTCGACGGGAGGCTACACCTTC.

The chain employs TRBV4-2 and TRBJ2-3; 10 bases map to TRBD2. The germline V gene has CDR1 LGHNA and CDR2 YNFKEQ. The CDR3 is 16 residues long. V lost 0 bases, J lost 6 bases, and 6 bases stayed unmatched. CDR3 loop: CASSQELAGGFDTQYF. DNA for the CDR3: TGTGCCAGCAGCCAAGAATTAGCGGGGGGATTCGATACGCAGTATTTT.

V and J are TRBV19 and TRBJ2-1; TRBD2 matches at 7 bases. There are 14 residues in the CDR3. Trimming at V came to 4 bases and at J to 5 bases, leaving 5 bases not matched to a gene. The V gene's germline CDR1 is LNHDA and CDR2 SQIVND (reference sequence). The CDR3 coding sequence is TGTGCCAGTAGTACAGGGAGGGAGAACAATGAGCAGTTCTTC. It translates to CASSTGRENNEQFF.

This chain connects TRBV11-2 to TRBJ1-4; 7 nucleotides align to TRBD1. The V gene's germline CDR1 is SGHAT and CDR2 FQNNGV. The CDR3 length is 15 residues. Trimming cost V 5 bases and J 5 bases; bases outside gene matches: 8. The CDR3 DNA reads TGTGCCAGCAGCCCTACCGGGACAGCAAATGAAAAACTGTTTTTT. Its translation is CASSPTGTANEKLFF.

V gene TRBV2 combines with J gene TRBJ2-7; 7 nucleotides agree with TRBD1. The V gene's germline CDR1 is SNHLY and CDR2 FYNNEI. The V gene end was trimmed by 6 bases and the J gene end by 2 bases; junction bases not matched to a gene: 7. CDR3 length: 14 residues. The CDR3 sequence: CASRSDRFTYEQYF. The CDR3 nucleotides read TGTGCCAGCAGATCGGACAGGTTTACCTACGAGCAGTACTTC.

The chain employs TRBV7-8 and TRBJ2-1; maybe TRBD1 (6 bases). The CDR3 is 15 amino acids. The V gene lost 1 base and the J gene lost 2 bases, with 9 bases spanning the gap. Germline V gene sequence: CDR1 SGHVS, CDR2 FQNEAQ. This CDR3 reads CASSLGQGPYNEQFF. The CDR3 nucleotides are TGTGCCAGCAGCTTAGGCCAGGGGCCCTACAATGAGCAGTTCTTC.

The V call is TRBV3-1 (or the pseudogene TRBV3-2), the J call TRBJ1-1; D gene ambiguous. V was trimmed by 1 base and J by 3 bases, leaving 9 bases between them. The germline CDR1 and CDR2 sequences are LGHDT and YNNKEL (reference sequence). CDR3 length equals 14 residues. The CDR3 spells CASSQGGGDTEAFF. Here the CDR3 DNA reads TGTGCCAGCAGCCAAGGGGGAGGTGACACTGAAGCTTTCTTT.

This clone has only one observation. The chain carries TRBV19 and TRBJ1-5; the D is unclear. This CDR3 spans 14 amino acids. CDR1 is LNHDA and CDR2 is SQIVND in the germline V gene (reference sequence). V was shortened by 1 base and J by 0 bases, with 4 bases between the two germline ends. The CDR3 here is CASSIGNSNQPQHF. CDR3 nucleotide sequence: TGTGCCAGTAGTATAGGTAATAGCAATCAGCCCCAGCATTTT.

The chain joins TRBV4-1 to TRBJ1-1, with TRBD1 as a possible D gene (5 bases). Trimming stripped 4 bases from V and 8 bases from J, with 14 bases between. The germline V gene encodes CDR1 MGHRA and CDR2 YSYEKL. This CDR3 has 13 amino acids. The CDR3, as DNA: TGCGCCAGCAGCCCCGGGGCAGGGAGGGAAGCTTTCTTT. This translates into CASSPGAGREAFF.

This CDR3 reads CAWDSQNTEAFF. The CDR3 nucleotides read TGTGCCTGGGACAGCCAGAACACTGAAGCTTTCTTT. This rearrangement joins TRBV30 to TRBJ1-1; a possible D gene is TRBD1 (5 bases). The CDR3 covers 12 residues. The ends were cut back, 5 bases at V and 1 base at J, with 8 bases in the middle. CDR1 and CDR2 (germline): GTSNPN, SVGIG (reference sequence).

The CDR3 DNA sequence: TGTGCCAGCAGGGGCCCAGGGACAGGGCTGGAGACCCAGTACTTC. This gives the protein CASRGPGTGLETQYF. This chain uses TRBV2 with TRBJ2-5, with 9 bases lining up with TRBD1. The CDR3 loop spans 15 amino acids. The germline V gene encodes CDR1 SNHLY and CDR2 FYNNEI. The V segment lost 6 bases and the J segment 5 bases; nucleotides outside the gene matches: 10. The full variable domain, with the rest looked up from reference TRBV2 and TRBJ2-5, is EPEVTQTPSHQVTQMGQEVILRCVPISNHLYFYWYRQILGQKVEFLVSFYNNEISEKSEIFDDQFSVERPDGSNFTLKIRSTKLEDSAMYFCASRGPGTGLETQYFGPGTRLLVL.

The V and J genes are TRBV2 and TRBJ2-7; 8 bases are a match to TRBD1. Germline loops: CDR1 SNHLY, CDR2 FYNNEI. This CDR3 comprises 14 residues. Trimming cost V 5 bases and J 2 bases; bases outside gene matches: 5. CDR3 sequence: CASSPGTGAYEQYF. The CDR3 DNA sequence: TGTGCCAGCAGTCCCGGGACAGGTGCCTACGAGCAGTACTTC.

The V gene is TRBV7-6, the J gene TRBJ1-2; no reliable D call. Germline V gene sequence: CDR1 SGHVS, CDR2 FNYEAQ. V was shortened by 1 base and J by 1 base, with 10 bases between the two germline ends. The CDR3 extends over 15 amino acids. The CDR3, as DNA: TGTGCCAGCAGCTTAGTTGAGGGCGGTAACTATGGCTACACCTTC. Translating it yields CASSLVEGGNYGYTF.

This chain connects TRBV5-1 to TRBJ1-5; TRBD1 might be the D (5 bases). Trimming removed 3 bases from V and 7 bases from J, with 14 bases in between. The CDR3 has 14 amino acids. From germline, CDR1 is SGHRS and CDR2 YFSETQ. The CDR3 nucleotides are TGCGCCAGCAGCTCGGGGGGTCCAAACCAGCCCCAGCATTTT. This codes for CASSSGGPNQPQHF.

J is TRBJ1-4 and V is TRBV7-2, with no clear D. V gave up 1 base and J gave up 7 bases, with 10 bases separating them. The CDR3 runs to 14 residues. Germline loops: CDR1 SGHTA, CDR2 FQGNSA. CDR3 DNA: TGTGCCAGCAGCTTAGTTTCTACGGGTGAAAAACTGTTTTTT. It translates to CASSLVSTGEKLFF.

The chain has TRBV6-2 or TRBV6-3 and TRBJ2-7; a possible D gene is TRBD2 (5 bases). The CDR3 is made up of 16 amino acids. The V gene's germline CDR1 is MNHEY and CDR2 SVGEGT. V was shortened by 2 bases and J by 2 bases, with 16 bases between the two germline ends. The CDR3 here is CASSYRPTRNPYEQYF. The CDR3, as DNA: TGTGCCAGCAGTTACCGACCCACTAGGAACCCCTACGAGCAGTACTTC.

The CDR3 DNA reads TGTGCCAGCAGCTTAGGGGGGCGTGGAGCCGGGGCCAACGTCCTGACTTTC. Its translation is CASSLGGRGAGANVLTF. J is TRBJ2-6 and V is TRBV7-9, with D possibly being TRBD1 (6 bases). The V and J ends lost 1 base and 4 bases respectively, with 14 bases between them. The CDR3 extends over 17 amino acids. Germline V gene data show CDR1 as SEHNR and CDR2 as FQNEAQ (reference sequence).

This rearrangement joins TRBV3-1 (or the pseudogene TRBV3-2) to TRBJ2-7; D gene uncertain. The V gene's germline CDR1 is LGHDT and CDR2 YNNKEL (reference sequence). Trimming shortened V by 5 bases and J by 4 bases, and 6 bases separated the two germline ends. The CDR3 consists of 11 residues. In DNA, the CDR3 is TGTGCCAGCAGCTCCGTTTACGAGCAGTACTTC. It specifies CASSSVYEQYF.

This clone was counted only a few times. V and J are TRBV29-1 and TRBJ2-1, with D perhaps matching TRBD2 (5 bases). Germline CDR1 is SQVTM and CDR2 is ANQGSEA. Trimming took off 4 bases at V and 0 bases at J, with 19 bases between the two ends. This CDR3 comprises 17 residues. The chain's CDR3 is CSVVATLGTISYNEQFF. The DNA for the CDR3 is TGCAGCGTTGTAGCGACCCTCGGAACGATCTCCTACAATGAGCAGTTCTTC.

CDR3 bases: TGTGCCAGCAGTTTCCAGGGCGGTGAGACCCAGTACTTC. It codes for CASSFQGGETQYF. This chain connects TRBV12-3 or TRBV12-4 to TRBJ2-5, with a tentative D call TRBD1 (5 bases). Trimming cost V 3 bases and J 5 bases, with 10 bases left between them. The CDR3 sequence is 13 residues long.

This chain links TRBV5-1 with TRBJ2-4, with D perhaps TRBD2 (5 bases). CDR3 length equals 14 residues. V was shortened by 1 base and J by 6 bases, with 11 bases between the two germline ends. Per the germline V gene, CDR1 is SGHRS and CDR2 is YFSETQ. The CDR3 sequence: CASSLKEGRNIQYF. The CDR3 region has the DNA TGCGCCAGCAGCTTGAAAGAGGGTCGAAACATTCAGTACTTC.

This chain links TRBV11-2 with TRBJ1-3; TRBD1 is a possible D gene (5 bases). Trimming pared 6 bases from V and 4 bases from J, leaving 16 bases between. CDR1 SGHAT and CDR2 FQNNGV come from the germline V gene. This CDR3 is built from 15 residues. Written as DNA, the CDR3 is TGTGCCAGCAGGTTGACGGGGGGGTCCGGAAACACCATATATTTT. Translated, it gives CASRLTGGSGNTIYF.

J is TRBJ2-3 and V is TRBV27, with D possibly being TRBD1 (5 bases). This CDR3 is built from 18 residues. Per the germline V gene, CDR1 is MNHEY and CDR2 is SMNVEV (reference sequence). Trimming shortened V by 7 bases and J by 0 bases, and 23 bases separated the two germline ends. This CDR3 reads CASTHGQGPPVSTDTQYF. In DNA form, the CDR3 reads TGTGCCAGCACCCATGGGCAGGGCCCTCCTGTGAGCACAGATACGCAGTATTTT.